This TCR beta chain came from a study of beta chain features in type 1 diabetes. In this sample, this clone turned up a few times. No antigen is known for it. This CDR3 contains 14 residues. Trimming removed 5 bases from V and 2 bases from J; junction bases left unmatched: 4. The germline gives CDR1 SGHTA, CDR2 FQGTGA. Every bit of the isolated RNA underwent reverse transcription, so sequencing read expressed TCRB transcripts. Method: immunoSEQ multiplex PCR; TCRdb's copy keeps in-frame clones and lacks some. The sample holds about 700,000 clones, around an eighth seen once. General study findings and limits: Type 1 diabetes patients had TCRB CDR3s that were shorter (moderately but significantly so) in all four CD4+ subsets. Lower insertion and higher deletion counts appeared at VDJ junctions in type 1 diabetes patients.

Sequencing used naive CD4+ T cells from blood. The source of this sequence is a man between 18 and 29 years old with type 1 diabetes. The V call is TRBV7-3, the J call TRBJ2-3; TRBD2 matches 7 bases. The CDR3 region has the DNA TGTGCCAGCAGCAACGGGACTACCACAGATACGCAGTATTTT. This sequence encodes CASSNGTTTDTQYF.